The source of this TCR beta chain is a study of cytomegalovirus exposure and HLA in healthy donors (dated by TCRdb to 2016 to 2017). With respect to the entire study: An earlier analysis of a few hundred of the donors reported approximately 260 Gb of sequence data and approximately 120 million unique TCR beta sequences obtained from around 190 million T cells. HLA typing covered class I and class II loci at four-digit resolution. Along with the roughly 670-subject first cohort, a separate validation cohort of over a hundred different subjects was used. High-throughput TCR immunosequencing, statistical association of individual TCRs with disease status, and machine learning were combined to predict cytomegalovirus infection status. An early release covering 550 to 700 HLA-typed donors comprised about 290 gigabases of sequencing data and 85 million to 100 million unique TCR sequences. Every discovery cohort repertoire had been produced on one sequencing platform. A later analysis re-examined previously published TCR beta repertoires from around 670 donors and added high-resolution HLA genotyping to investigate patterns of TCR occurrence. The T cell repertoires of under 750 subjects were profiled by immunosequencing and related to cytomegalovirus serostatus. A later genetic analysis used genome-wide SNP genotypes for 398 of the 666 donors, treating that subset as a discovery cohort. Of the 350 to 400 genotyped donors, approximately 82% fell in the genetic ancestry cluster associated with self-reported Caucasian donors. Rather than drawing on any new phenotypic data, the later analysis identified candidate immune exposures from TCR beta sequences and the way those sequences occurred across donors. Four or five DR-DQ haplotypes were handled as single units for association and clustering because linkage in the cohort was strong. The study aimed to test whether signatures of past pathogen exposure could be identified by cataloging public T cell receptors. An earlier analysis of fewer than 750 of the donors used high-throughput TCR beta sequencing to judge whether each TCR beta V gene segment behaved as functional or pseudogenic. Donor age, sex, ethnicity and CMV serostatus were collected together with the repertoire data. Among roughly 400 genotyped donors of the cohort, an average of about 240,000 unique TCR beta nucleotide sequences were sequenced per donor, roughly a sixth of them non-productive. The number of donors typed differed by locus, with roughly 629-640 for A, B, C, DRB1 and DQB1, over 500 for DQA1, 600 to 610 for DPA1, and some 440 for DPB1.

Library method: the immunoSEQ multiplex PCR assay. For the multiplex PCR, a mixture combining 60 forward primers for TCR Vbeta segments and 13 reverse primers for TCR Jbeta segments was used. The CDR3 region of rearranged TCR beta genes was amplified from genomic DNA with a multiplex PCR assay. On the Illumina HiSeq System, the amplified TCR beta libraries were sequenced as 87-base-pair reads. The study's own analysis went as follows. A later analysis counted tens of millions of unique TCR beta chains across the approximately 700 repertoires, and 9.5 million to 11 million of these chains were shared by at least two donors. A nearest-neighbor algorithm error-corrected the raw reads and collapsed the reads into unique sequences, merging closely related sequences to remove PCR and sequencing errors. V, D and J gene segments were assigned by aligning CDR3 sequences to IMGT reference sequences. For a sequence to be retained, at least a six-nucleotide match to both a V gene segment and a J gene segment was required. A rearrangement was called productive if the CDR3 had no stop codons and remained in frame with V and J, and every other rearrangement was called non-productive. Following IMGT convention, CDR3 was defined as the stretch from the second conserved V-encoded cysteine up to the conserved J-encoded phenylalanine. The earlier analysis of about 500 of the donors excluded sequences that lacked an unambiguous match to a single V gene segment. In an earlier analysis of 587 of the donors, V segments were called functional above 56.7% productive rearrangements and were called segregating when the between-donor standard deviation exceeded 5%. A statistical classification framework was developed to diagnose cytomegalovirus status using the catalog of TCR beta chain sequences. In a later analysis, V and J genes were assigned by comparing TCR nucleotide sequences against IMGT/GENE-DB human TR gene sequences. Using the TCRdist pipeline, a later analysis assigned CDR3 sequences along with most-parsimonious VDJ recombination scenarios. A later analysis defined each TCR beta chain by its CDR3 amino acid sequence plus V-gene family, and excluded reads lacking a unique V-gene family. A later analysis removed 592 highly shared, low-generation-probability nucleotide sequences to deal with suspected cross-contamination and a sequencing artifact. In a later analysis, a clonal expansion index for each public chain was calculated from normalized within-repertoire ranks of inferred template counts. In a later analysis, generation probabilities were computed with a VDJ recombination model fitted to out-of-frame rearrangements, and the resulting probabilities were checked against IGoR. Hypergeometric tests were used in a later analysis to score TCR-TCR, TCR-HLA and TCR-CMV co-occurrence, with a repertoire-size bias correction applied to the TCR pairs. In a later analysis, false discovery rates were estimated by permuting HLA or CMV assignments 20 times. A later analysis grouped co-occurring TCRs with DBSCAN, adding TCRdist sequence similarity when clustering within HLA-allele-positive subsets. For co-occurrence clustering, repertoires with fewer than 30,000 or more than 120,000 public chains were excluded, along with several repertoires with anomalous nucleotide sharing. The immuneACCESS repertoire file appears here via TCRdb, limited to in-frame rearrangements. These files lack a portion of the clones; in checked studies, under half of the deficit traces to unresolved V genes, and the cause of the others is not known. That table furnishes V, J and clone size, whereas the DNA furnished D and trimming. The table for this sample lists roughly 180,000 clones; 78% of them were counted only once. The ten most abundant clones make up 2.9% of the sample.

The germline V end is reduced by 2 bases and the J end by 7 bases; junction bases left unmatched: 13. The CDR3 holds 16 amino acids from the cysteine to the phenylalanine. Kept here is only the CDR3 DNA, which spans 48 bases and is read in frame from base 1. CDR1 and CDR2, looked up from the germline V gene, are SGHDN and FVKESK. What the research found in general, with its limitations: A later analysis found that most CMV-associated TCR beta chains appeared HLA-restricted, with HLA associations seemingly driven largely by CMV exposure. Some IMGT-functional V segments, including TRBV6-2 and TRBV6-3, could not be told apart with the 87-base-pair reads, so those segments were excluded. In an earlier analysis of about 540 of the donors, most TCR beta V segments were observed in productive rearrangements about 87% or about 30% of the time, broadly matching IMGT annotations. Because counts were too low, roughly 17 rarely observed V segments, including chromosome 9 orphons, were left out of the earlier analysis of some 640 of the donors. A later genetic analysis associated a missense DCLRE1C variant with V-gene and J-gene trimming of TCR beta chains, and an independent cohort replicated the association. A further reported finding was that TCR beta sequences accurately predicted the HLA-A and HLA-B alleles for most subjects in the first cohort. Linkage disequilibrium might explain the correlated functional status among segregating V segments, but an unknown experimental factor could not be excluded. A cluster of highly shared sequence variants was judged likely to represent a technical artifact of the sequencing pipeline. When HLA alleles, especially DR and DQ, strongly co-occurred, TCR associations were difficult to assign to individual alleles. According to a later genetic analysis, donors in an Asian-associated ancestry cluster had fewer N-insertions in productive TCRs than the roughly 660-donor mean. The study listed 150 to 200 TCR beta chains as associated with cytomegalovirus. Because HLA typing was missing for some donors at each locus, association tests included only the typed subset. Three of the identified cytomegalovirus-associated TCR beta chains were confirmed in vitro to be specific for cytomegalovirus antigens. While some public TCRs were present in many individuals, most TCR sequences turned up only very rarely across donors. The presence/absence analyses assumed that sequencing depth was roughly uniform across donors, and that assumption may not be true. At a false discovery rate of 0.05, a later analysis linked 15,000 to 20,000 TCR beta sequences to specific HLA alleles. In a later analysis, the rate of TCR association differed among HLA loci, with DRB1 alleles having the most associated TCRs and HLA-C alleles having the fewest. The authors suggested that the approach could potentially be extended to other disease states and immunological phenotypes. Several of the top co-occurrence clusters appeared to be linked to parvovirus B19, influenza, CMV and Epstein-Barr virus, according to a later analysis. In a later analysis, HLA-associated TCR beta chains showed more clonal expansion and lower generation probabilities than non-associated chains that were equally common. In both the original and validation cohorts, the classifier was reported to diagnose cytomegalovirus status with high specificity and sensitivity. The only immune exposure information available for the cohort was CMV serostatus. Only TCR beta chains were sequenced in this cohort, and the absence of alpha or paired-chain data limited detectable features.

Concerning this clone itself: Its antigen remains unidentified. There are no base qualities to consult, and no much larger clone falls within one base.

The cohort was made up of 500 to 800 healthy bone marrow donors. At the time of sampling, all cohort members were nominally healthy, though unrecorded immune exposures were likely present. The donor was CMV seronegative and was included in the group of about 350 seronegative cohort members. A peripheral blood sample was provided by each donor, and peripheral blood mononuclear cells were used for TCR beta sequencing. Genomic DNA was extracted from the blood cell samples with the Qiagen DNeasy Blood Extraction Kit. The sample consisted of PBMCs. The source is a female donor in good health and CMV-seronegative. The chain is encoded by TRBV14 joined to TRBJ1-1, with TRBD1 matching 7 junction bases. The CDR3 loop reads CASSQTGTPQGIEAFF. Here is the DNA: TGTGCCAGCAGCCAAACCGGGACTCCACAGGGGATTGAAGCTTTCTTT.